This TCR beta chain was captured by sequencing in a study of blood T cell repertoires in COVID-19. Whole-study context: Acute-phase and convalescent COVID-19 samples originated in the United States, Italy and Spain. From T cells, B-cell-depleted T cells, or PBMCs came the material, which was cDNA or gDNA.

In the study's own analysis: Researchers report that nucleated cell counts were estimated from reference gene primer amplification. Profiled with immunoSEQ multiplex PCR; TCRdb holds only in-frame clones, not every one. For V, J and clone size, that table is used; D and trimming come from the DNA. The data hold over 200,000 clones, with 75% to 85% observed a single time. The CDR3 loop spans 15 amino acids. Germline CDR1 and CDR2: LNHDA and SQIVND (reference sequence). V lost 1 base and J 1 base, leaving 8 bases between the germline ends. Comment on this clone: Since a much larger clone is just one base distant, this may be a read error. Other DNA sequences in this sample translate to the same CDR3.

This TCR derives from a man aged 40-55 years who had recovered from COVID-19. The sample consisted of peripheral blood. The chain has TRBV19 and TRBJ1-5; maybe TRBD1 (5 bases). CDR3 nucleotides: TGTGCCAGTAGTATAGTTCCAGGGAGCAATCAGCCCCAGCATTTT. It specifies CASSIVPGSNQPQHF.